The 27 T cell receptor beta chains listed next were all sequenced from one sample in a study of a mutant IDH1 vaccine in newly diagnosed glioma. The time point: week 35, safety follow-up. Mutant IDH1 20-mer peptide, at 300 ug, made up each vaccine dose, with topical imiquimod. Assay used: immunoSEQ multiplex PCR; TCRdb lists only in-frame clones, some missing. This table has tens of thousands of clones, around 92% appearing once. These TCRs are of unknown antigen specificity. The sample was PBMCs, taken from a glioma patient whose treatment included an IDH1 peptide vaccine. The receptors were sampled from a man aged 50 to 59 with glioma.

The chain links TRBV18 to TRBJ2-1, with 8 nucleotides matching TRBD2. Germline V gene lookup returns CDR1 KGHSH and CDR2 LQKENI. V gave up 6 bases and J gave up 5 bases; unmatched junction bases: 6. This CDR3 is built from 14 residues. The DNA for the CDR3 is TGTGCCAGCTCGGACAGCGGGAGCGACAATGAGCAGTTCTTC. It is translated as CASSDSGSDNEQFF. Full variable domain (remainder filled in from reference TRBV18 and TRBJ2-1): NAGVMQNPRHLVRRRGQEARLRCSPMKGHSHVYWYRQLPEEGLKFMVYLQKENIIDESGMPKERFSAEFPKEGPSILRIQQVVRGDSAAYFCASSDSGSDNEQFFGPGTRLTVL.

This clone was detected only a few times. The rearrangement links TRBV28 to TRBJ2-3; TRBD2 matches 10 bases. The V and J ends lost 5 bases and 4 bases, in that order; junction bases with no gene match: 3. CDR1 is MDHEN, CDR2 SYDVKM, per germline. This CDR3 is built from 14 residues. CDR3 region: CASSPSGSSDTQYF. In DNA form, the CDR3 reads TGTGCCAGCAGTCCTAGCGGGAGTTCAGATACGCAGTATTTT.

This clone was recorded once. The V gene is TRBV11-3, the J gene TRBJ2-2; TRBD1 or TRBD2 may be the D gene (6 bases each). CDR1 SGHNT and CDR2 YENEEA come from the germline V gene. The CDR3 has 17 amino acids. Trimming removed 1 base at V and 4 bases at J, with 16 bases between. This CDR3 reads CASSLGGTEGVTGELFF. The CDR3 DNA sequence: TGTGCCAGCAGCTTAGGAGGGACTGAGGGGGTCACCGGGGAGCTGTTTTTT.

V gene TRBV30 combines with J gene TRBJ2-2; TRBD1 agrees at 9 bases. The CDR3 consists of 13 residues. Trimming took 7 bases from V and 7 from J; bases not matched to a gene: 7. From germline, CDR1 is GTSNPN and CDR2 SVGIG (reference sequence). CDR3: CASHDRGSGELFF. In nucleotides, the CDR3 is TGTGCCTCTCACGACAGGGGGAGCGGGGAGCTGTTTTTT.

This clone showed up just a few times. The chain is built from TRBV28 and TRBJ1-1; weak D call: TRBD1 (5 bases). Germline V gives CDR1 MDHEN, CDR2 SYDVKM. Trimming cost V 7 bases and J 6 bases, with 18 bases left between them. The CDR3 is 14 amino acids. CDR3 protein: CASTPRQGGAEAFF. DNA of the CDR3: TGTGCCAGCACCCCTAGGCAGGGTGGCGCTGAAGCTTTCTTT.

This chain links TRBV18 with TRBJ1-1; the D is unclear. Trimming pared 3 bases from V and 5 bases from J, leaving 16 bases between. CDR1 is KGHSH, CDR2 LQKENI, per germline. This CDR3 is built from 15 residues. CDR3 bases: TGTGCCAGCTCACCTTTACCAACCGACGGGACTGAAGCTTTCTTT. Its protein product is CASSPLPTDGTEAFF.

The V call is TRBV6-5, the J call TRBJ1-5, with D maybe TRBD1 (5 bases). Germline CDR1 is MNHEY and CDR2 is SVGAGI. V shed 6 bases and J shed 5 bases, with 11 bases lying between them. This CDR3 region has 13 residues. The CDR3 DNA reads as TGTGCCAGCAGACGGGACCTTCATCAGCCCCAGCATTTT. It specifies CASRRDLHQPQHF.

The chain recombines TRBV27 with TRBJ1-5, with D tentatively TRBD1 (5 bases). The CDR3 spans 14 residues. CDR1 is MNHEY and CDR2 is SMNVEV in the germline V gene (reference sequence). With 6 bases removed from V and 2 bases from J, the gap between germline ends came to 11 bases. This chain's CDR3 is CASSPLTGNQPQHF. The CDR3 nucleotides read TGTGCCAGCAGCCCACTGACAGGCAATCAGCCCCAGCATTTT.

This rearrangement joins TRBV21-1 to TRBJ2-3; the table's D call TRBD2 went unverified against the DNA. TRBV21-1 is a pseudogene. CDR3 length: 14 residues. CDR3 sequence reads: CASSNGGARNTQYF. CDR3 sequence (DNA): TGTGCCAGCAGCAACGGGGGGGCTAGGAATACGCAGTATTTT.

The table lists this clone with a few counts. J is TRBJ1-2 and V is TRBV29-1; TRBD1 is a possible D gene (5 bases). Trimming stripped 0 bases from V and 4 bases from J, with 12 bases between. This CDR3 contains 14 residues. From germline, CDR1 is SQVTM and CDR2 ANQGSEA. Here the CDR3 reads CSVEDRQGGYGYTF. As DNA, the CDR3 is TGCAGCGTTGAAGATCGGCAGGGTGGCTATGGCTACACCTTC.

The chain has TRBV7-9 and TRBJ2-5; D remains unclear. V shed 1 base and J shed 2 bases, with 8 bases lying between them. Germline V CDR1 and CDR2: SEHNR, FQNEAQ (reference sequence). There are 14 residues in the CDR3. CDR3 region: CASSLVSGQETQYF. The CDR3 nucleotides are TGTGCCAGCAGCTTAGTTTCGGGTCAAGAGACCCAGTACTTC.

Turning to this clone: The junction departs from the called germline gene at one end, perhaps through a read error. V and J are TRBV4-3 and TRBJ2-2, with a weak D call TRBD1 (6 bases). The CDR3 totals 15 residues. Germline CDR1 is LGHNA and CDR2 is YSLEER. CDR3 nucleotide sequence: TGCGCCAGCAGCCAATTTACAGGGAACCCCGGGGAGCTGTTTTTT. It is translated as CASSQFTGNPGELFF.

The chain carries TRBV4-2 and TRBJ2-2, with a weak D call TRBD2 (6 bases). The CDR3 runs to 17 residues. V was cut by 1 base and J by 3 bases, with 15 bases left in between. CDR1 is LGHNA and CDR2 is YNFKEQ in the germline V gene. Here the CDR3 DNA reads TGTGCCAGCAGCCAAGTGGGCCGGGGGATTGACACCGGGGAGCTGTTTTTT. Protein: CASSQVGRGIDTGELFF.

This chain joins TRBV5-1 and TRBJ2-1; D may be TRBD1 or TRBD2 (7 bases each). The CDR3 extends over 18 amino acids. The V gene lost 4 bases and the J gene lost 7 bases, with 27 bases spanning the gap. CDR1 is SGHRS, CDR2 YFSETQ, per germline. The CDR3 DNA reads as TGCGCCAGCAGCCCCTCTCCCGTAGACAGGGAGGGGAGGAATGAGCAGTTCTTC. This translates into CASSPSPVDREGRNEQFF. Full variable domain (rest looked up from reference TRBV5-1 and TRBJ2-1): KAGVTQTPRYLIKTRGQQVTLSCSPISGHRSVSWYQQTPGQGLQFLFEYFSETQRNKGNFPGRFSGRQFSNSRSEMNVSTLELGDSALYLCASSPSPVDREGRNEQFFGPGTRLTVL.

The rearrangement joins TRBV6-5 to TRBJ2-5; D might be TRBD1 (5 bases). Trimming removed 6 bases at V and 3 bases at J, with 11 bases between. The CDR3 contains 13 residues. Germline V gives CDR1 MNHEY, CDR2 SVGAGI. The chain's CDR3 is CASSPDRKETQYF. The CDR3 DNA follows: TGTGCCAGCAGCCCCGACAGAAAAGAGACCCAGTACTTC.

The chain joins TRBV7-9 to TRBJ1-4; D unclear. V shed 7 bases and J shed 4 bases, with 10 bases lying between them. CDR1 and CDR2 from the germline V gene are SEHNR and FQNEAQ (reference sequence). The CDR3 has 13 residues. CDR3 sequence: CASKLAGNEKLFF. CDR3 nucleotide sequence: TGTGCCAGCAAATTGGCGGGTAATGAAAAACTGTTTTTT.

V and J are TRBV6-1 and TRBJ2-3; TRBD1 matches 8 bases. The germline CDR1 and CDR2 sequences are MNHNS and SASEGT. The CDR3 spans 14 residues. Losses at the gene ends were 4 bases for V and 5 bases for J; bases not matched to a gene: 5. CDR3 amino acids: CASSGGTGLDTQYF. CDR3 bases: TGTGCCAGCAGTGGGGGGACAGGATTAGATACGCAGTATTTT.

The chain has TRBV11-2 and TRBJ2-7; D is undetermined. Germline V gene lookup returns CDR1 SGHAT and CDR2 FQNNGV. This CDR3 is 11 amino acids long. V gave up 3 bases and J gave up 4 bases, with 4 bases separating them. CDR3 loop: CASSFRYEQYF. CDR3 nucleotide sequence: TGTGCCAGCAGCTTTCGGTACGAGCAGTACTTC. Full variable domain (missing parts from reference TRBV11-2 and TRBJ2-7): EAGVAQSPRYKIIEKRQSVAFWCNPISGHATLYWYQQILGQGPKLLIQFQNNGVVDDSQLPKDRFSAERLKGVDSTLKIQPAKLEDSAVYLCASSFRYEQYFGPGTRLTVT.

The chain carries TRBV9 and TRBJ2-3; D is uncertain. Looked up from germline, CDR1 is SGDLS and CDR2 is YYNGEE. Trimming pared 0 bases from V and 2 bases from J, leaving 7 bases between. This CDR3 has 14 residues. The CDR3 nucleotides are TGTGCCAGCAGCGTAGGGAGAAACACAGATACGCAGTATTTT. Its translation: CASSVGRNTDTQYF.

In DNA form, the CDR3 reads TGTGCCAGCAACCAGGACAGGGGACGTGAGACCCAGTACTTC. As protein: CASNQDRGRETQYF. The rearrangement joins TRBV2 to TRBJ2-5; 9 nucleotides agree with TRBD1. V dropped 7 bases and J dropped 5; count of bases not matched to a gene: 8. CDR3 length equals 14 residues. Per the germline V gene, CDR1 is SNHLY and CDR2 is FYNNEI.

The chain couples TRBV6-5 to TRBJ2-3; tentatively, D is TRBD2 (7 bases). Trimming removed 11 bases at V and 4 bases at J, with 19 bases between. Germline V gene lookup returns CDR1 MNHEY and CDR2 SVGAGI. The CDR3 consists of 14 residues. This chain's CDR3 is CASRGGWGADTQYF. The DNA of the CDR3 is TGTGCCTCAAGGGGGGGGTGGGGCGCAGATACGCAGTATTTT.

About this clone: The CDR3 does not close with the conserved phenylalanine or tryptophan, likely indicating a read error. Because the CDR3's place on the DNA is in doubt, the DNA is left out and the CDR3 is given as listed by TCRdb. The chain uses TRBV6-6 and TRBJ2-3; the table's D gene call, TRBD2, was not cross checked with the DNA. Germline V lookup: CDR1 MNHNY, CDR2 SVGAGI (reference sequence). Inclusive of both ends, the CDR3 amounts to 13 amino acids. The CDR3: CASSYQLAGARIC.

This chain links TRBV6-1 with TRBJ2-1; D may be TRBD2 (6 bases). Trimming removed 3 bases at V and 0 bases at J, with 15 bases between. Germline V gives CDR1 MNHNS, CDR2 SASEGT. This CDR3 comprises 17 residues. The CDR3 sequence: CASSEISHGSSYNEQFF. In DNA form, the CDR3 reads TGTGCCAGCAGTGAGATTTCCCACGGGAGCTCCTACAATGAGCAGTTCTTC.

This clone was seen just once. The chain combines TRBV5-1 with TRBJ2-7; 8 bases fit TRBD1. The CDR3 sequence is 12 residues long. V shed 6 bases, J shed 6 bases, and the junction held 5 bases outside the gene matches. CDR1 and CDR2 (germline): SGHRS, YFSETQ. The CDR3 region is CASNRGIGEQYF. CDR3 bases: TGCGCCAGCAACAGGGGGATTGGCGAGCAGTACTTC.

This chain joins TRBV19 and TRBJ2-5; possible D gene TRBD2, 6 bases. Germline CDR1 and CDR2: LNHDA and SQIVND (reference sequence). CDR3 length: 16 amino acids. Trimming removed 3 bases at V and 4 bases at J, with 18 bases between. CDR3 bases: TGTGCCAGTAGTATGGGCGGGGCTCCGGGGGTAGAGACCCAGTACTTC. Translating gives CASSMGGAPGVETQYF.

The V gene is TRBV18, the J gene TRBJ1-2; D is possibly TRBD1 (6 bases). Trimming cost V 2 bases and J 8 bases, with 15 bases left between them. In germline, CDR1 is KGHSH, CDR2 LQKENI. The CDR3 runs 14 residues. The CDR3 loop is CASSPSGVGRGYTF. The DNA for the CDR3 is TGTGCCAGCTCACCATCAGGGGTTGGTCGAGGCTACACCTTC.

This chain uses TRBV30 with TRBJ2-1; perhaps TRBD2 as D (6 bases). Germline V CDR1 and CDR2: GTSNPN, SVGIG (reference sequence). Trimming left V 4 bases short and J 4 bases short, with 23 bases between. The length of the CDR3 is 17 residues. The CDR3 bases are TGTGCCTGGACTCATCCAGCGGGCAGAGTGGATTACAATGAGCAGTTCTTC. Translated: CAWTHPAGRVDYNEQFF. The variable domain in full, completed from reference TRBV30 and TRBJ2-1, reads SQTIHQWPATLVQPVGSPLSLECTVEGTSNPNLYWYRQAAGRGLQLLFYSVGIGQISSEVPQNLSASRPQDRQFILSSKKLLLSDSGFYLCAWTHPAGRVDYNEQFFGPGTRLTVL.